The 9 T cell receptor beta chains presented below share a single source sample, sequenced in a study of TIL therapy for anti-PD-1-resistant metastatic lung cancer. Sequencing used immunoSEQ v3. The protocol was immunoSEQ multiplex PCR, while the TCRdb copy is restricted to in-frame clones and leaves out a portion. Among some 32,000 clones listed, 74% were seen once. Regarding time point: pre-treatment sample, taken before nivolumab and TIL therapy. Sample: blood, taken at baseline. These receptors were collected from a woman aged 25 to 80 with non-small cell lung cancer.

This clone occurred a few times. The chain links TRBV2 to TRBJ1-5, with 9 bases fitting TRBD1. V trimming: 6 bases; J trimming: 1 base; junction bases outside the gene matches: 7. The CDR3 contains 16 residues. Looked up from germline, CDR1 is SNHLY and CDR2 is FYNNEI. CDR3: CASRGQGGYSNQPQHF. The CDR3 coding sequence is TGTGCCAGCAGGGGACAGGGAGGTTACAGCAATCAGCCCCAGCATTTT.

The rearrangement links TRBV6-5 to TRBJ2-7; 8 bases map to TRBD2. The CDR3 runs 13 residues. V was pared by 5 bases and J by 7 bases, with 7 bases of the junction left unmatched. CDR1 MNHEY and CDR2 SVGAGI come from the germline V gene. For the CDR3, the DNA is TGTGCCAGCAGTAACAGCGGGAGCGGTGAGCAGTACTTC. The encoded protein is CASSNSGSGEQYF.

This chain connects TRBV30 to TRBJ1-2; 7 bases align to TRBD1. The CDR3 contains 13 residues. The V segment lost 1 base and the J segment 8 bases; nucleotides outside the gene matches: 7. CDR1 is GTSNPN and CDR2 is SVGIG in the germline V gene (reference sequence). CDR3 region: CAWSAKQGRGYTF. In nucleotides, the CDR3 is TGTGCCTGGAGTGCTAAACAGGGGAGAGGCTACACCTTC.

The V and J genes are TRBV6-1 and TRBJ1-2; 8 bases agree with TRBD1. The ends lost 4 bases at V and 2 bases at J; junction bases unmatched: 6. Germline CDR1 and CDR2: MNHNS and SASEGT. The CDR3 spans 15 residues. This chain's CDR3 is CASSVQGAGNYGYTF. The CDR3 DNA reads TGTGCCAGCAGTGTTCAGGGGGCTGGAAACTATGGCTACACCTTC.

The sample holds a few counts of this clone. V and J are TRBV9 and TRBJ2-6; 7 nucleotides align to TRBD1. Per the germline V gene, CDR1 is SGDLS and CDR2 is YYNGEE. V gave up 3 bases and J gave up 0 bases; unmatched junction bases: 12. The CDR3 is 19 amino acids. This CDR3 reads CASSGKTGNLLSGANVLTF. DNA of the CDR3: TGTGCCAGCAGCGGGAAGACAGGGAACTTACTCTCTGGGGCCAACGTCCTGACTTTC. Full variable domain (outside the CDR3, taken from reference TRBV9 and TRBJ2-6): DSGVTQTPKHLITATGQRVTLRCSPRSGDLSVYWYQQSLDQGLQFLIQYYNGEERAKGNILERFSAQQFPDLHSELNLSSLELGDSALYFCASSGKTGNLLSGANVLTFGAGSRLTVL.

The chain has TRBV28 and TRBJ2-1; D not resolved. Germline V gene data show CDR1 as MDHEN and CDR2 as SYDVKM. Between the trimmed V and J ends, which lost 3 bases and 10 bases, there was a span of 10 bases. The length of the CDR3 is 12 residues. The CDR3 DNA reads TGTGCCAGCAGTTTGGGGTCCAGGGAGCAGTTCTTC. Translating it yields CASSLGSREQFF.

CDR3 nucleotide sequence: TGTGCCAGCAGCCTAAGCGGGAGCTACAATGAGCAGTTCTTC. This translates into CASSLSGSYNEQFF. V gene TRBV11-3 combines with J gene TRBJ2-1; 8 bases agree with TRBD2. This CDR3 contains 14 residues. Trimming removed 5 bases from V and 3 bases from J; junction bases left unmatched: 3. Germline loops: CDR1 SGHNT, CDR2 YENEEA.

DNA for the CDR3: TGTGCCAGCAAGGCTAGATGGGGGAGCAATGAGCAGTTCTTC. Translating it yields CASKARWGSNEQFF. This chain links TRBV2 with TRBJ2-1, with D perhaps matching TRBD1 or TRBD2 (5 bases each). Germline-derived CDR1 and CDR2 are SNHLY and FYNNEI. The CDR3 is made up of 14 amino acids. V shed 7 bases and J shed 6 bases, with 16 bases lying between them.

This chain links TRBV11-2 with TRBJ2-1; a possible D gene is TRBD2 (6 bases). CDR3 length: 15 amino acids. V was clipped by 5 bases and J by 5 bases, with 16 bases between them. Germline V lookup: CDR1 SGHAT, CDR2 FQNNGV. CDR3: CASSPLAGMNNEQFF. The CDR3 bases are TGTGCCAGCAGCCCGCTTGCGGGAATGAACAATGAGCAGTTCTTC.